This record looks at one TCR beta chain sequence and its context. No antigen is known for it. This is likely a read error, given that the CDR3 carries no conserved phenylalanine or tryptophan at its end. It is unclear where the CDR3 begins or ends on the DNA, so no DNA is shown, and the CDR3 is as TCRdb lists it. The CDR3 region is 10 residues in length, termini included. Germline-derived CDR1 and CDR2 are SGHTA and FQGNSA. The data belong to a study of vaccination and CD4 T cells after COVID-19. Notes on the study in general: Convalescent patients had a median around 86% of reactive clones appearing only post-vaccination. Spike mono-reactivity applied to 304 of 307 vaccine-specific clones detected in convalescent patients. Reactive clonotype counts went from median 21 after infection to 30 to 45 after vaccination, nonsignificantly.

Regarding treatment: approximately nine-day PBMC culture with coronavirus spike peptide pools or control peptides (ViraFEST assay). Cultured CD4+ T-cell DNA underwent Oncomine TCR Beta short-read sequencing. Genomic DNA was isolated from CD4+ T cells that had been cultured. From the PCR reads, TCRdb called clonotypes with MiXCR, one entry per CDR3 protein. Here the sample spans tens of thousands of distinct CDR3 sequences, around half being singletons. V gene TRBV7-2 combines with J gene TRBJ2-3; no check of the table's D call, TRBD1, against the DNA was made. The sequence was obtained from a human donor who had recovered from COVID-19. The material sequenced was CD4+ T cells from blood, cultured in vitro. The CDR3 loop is CASSWGPKAG.